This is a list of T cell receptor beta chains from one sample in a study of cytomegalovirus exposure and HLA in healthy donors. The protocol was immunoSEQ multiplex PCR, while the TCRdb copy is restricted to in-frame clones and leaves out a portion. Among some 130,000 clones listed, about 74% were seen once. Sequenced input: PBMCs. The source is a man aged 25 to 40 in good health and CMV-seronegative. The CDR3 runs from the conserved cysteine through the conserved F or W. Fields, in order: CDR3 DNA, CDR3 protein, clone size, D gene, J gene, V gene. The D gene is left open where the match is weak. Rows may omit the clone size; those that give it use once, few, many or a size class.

CDR3nt: TGTGCCAGCAGCACCCCCAGTTCCGGGACTAGCGGGATGGTCGGGGAGCTGTTTTTT
CDR3aa: CASSTPSSGTSGMVGELFF
abundance: -
d_gene: TRBD2
j_gene: TRBJ2-2
v_gene: TRBV7-3

CDR3nt: TGTGCCTGGAGTGTACTGGTTTATCCCTACGAGCAGTACTTC
CDR3aa: CAWSVLVYPYEQYF
abundance: -
d_gene: -
j_gene: TRBJ2-7
v_gene: TRBV30

CDR3nt: TGTGCCAGCAGCCAAGAACAGGTTAACTATGGCTACACCTTC
CDR3aa: CASSQEQVNYGYTF
abundance: once
d_gene: -
j_gene: TRBJ1-2
v_gene: TRBV4-2

CDR3nt: TGCGCCAGCAGCCTGGAAAGTTCGGGCACCGGGGAGCTGTTTTTT
CDR3aa: CASSLESSGTGELFF
abundance: -
d_gene: -
j_gene: TRBJ2-2
v_gene: TRBV5-1

CDR3nt: TGTGCCATCAATTCGTTGGGGGGGCCCGGGGATACGCAGTATTTT
CDR3aa: CAINSLGGPGDTQYF
abundance: -
d_gene: -
j_gene: TRBJ2-3
v_gene: TRBV10-3

CDR3nt: TGTGCCATCAGTGAGATGACTAGCGGGAGGACAGATACGCAGTATTTT
CDR3aa: CAISEMTSGRTDTQYF
abundance: -
d_gene: TRBD2
j_gene: TRBJ2-3
v_gene: TRBV10-3

CDR3nt: TGTGCCAGCAGCTTGGGAGGGTCCCCTAGCGGGAGTCGATTGGCCGGGGAGCTGTTTTTT
CDR3aa: CASSLGGSPSGSRLAGELFF
abundance: few
d_gene: TRBD2
j_gene: TRBJ2-2
v_gene: TRBV5-8

CDR3nt: TGTGCCAGCAGCTTAAGGACTAGCGGGACCCATGAGCAGTTCTTC
CDR3aa: CASSLRTSGTHEQFF
abundance: -
d_gene: TRBD2
j_gene: TRBJ2-1
v_gene: TRBV5-4

CDR3nt: TGTGCCAGCAGCTTTAGCCGGGACAGGTCCTACGAGCAGTACTTC
CDR3aa: CASSFSRDRSYEQYF
abundance: -
d_gene: TRBD1
j_gene: TRBJ2-7
v_gene: TRBV11-2

CDR3nt: TGTGCCAGCTCACTAGCGGGGTCGACTGACGAGCAGTACTTC
CDR3aa: CASSLAGSTDEQYF
abundance: -
d_gene: TRBD2
j_gene: TRBJ2-7
v_gene: TRBV18

CDR3nt: TGTGCCTGGAGTATGGCTCCCCTGGATACGCAGTATTTT
CDR3aa: CAWSMAPLDTQYF
abundance: -
d_gene: -
j_gene: TRBJ2-3
v_gene: TRBV30

CDR3nt: TGTGCCATCGCGGGTAGCGGGATATACACCGGGGAGCTGTTTTTT
CDR3aa: CAIAGSGIYTGELFF
abundance: -
d_gene: TRBD2
j_gene: TRBJ2-2
v_gene: TRBV10-3

CDR3nt: TGTGCCTGGAACAGGGGGAGCACTGAAGCTTTCTTT
CDR3aa: CAWNRGSTEAFF
abundance: -
d_gene: TRBD1
j_gene: TRBJ1-1
v_gene: TRBV30

CDR3nt: TGTGCCAGCAGCTTAGTTTGGACAGGTGATGAAGCTTTCTTT
CDR3aa: CASSLVWTGDEAFF
abundance: -
d_gene: TRBD1
j_gene: TRBJ1-1
v_gene: TRBV11-2

CDR3nt: TGTGCCAGCAGCTTAAATCCTAGCGGGAGGTATAACACCGGGGAGCTGTTTTTT
CDR3aa: CASSLNPSGRYNTGELFF
abundance: -
d_gene: TRBD2
j_gene: TRBJ2-2
v_gene: TRBV7-3

CDR3nt: TGCGCCAGCAGCAGATTCCCCGGACAGAGCACAGATACGCAGTATTTT
CDR3aa: CASSRFPGQSTDTQYF
abundance: -
d_gene: -
j_gene: TRBJ2-3
v_gene: TRBV5-1

CDR3nt: TGTGCCAGCAGCACAGGTCAAGGGACAGGGGATGAAAAACTGTTTTTT
CDR3aa: CASSTGQGTGDEKLFF
abundance: -
d_gene: TRBD1
j_gene: TRBJ1-4
v_gene: TRBV11-2

CDR3nt: TGCGCCAGCAGCCAAGGGGGACTAGCGGCCACCGGGGAGCTGTTTTTT
CDR3aa: CASSQGGLAATGELFF
abundance: -
d_gene: TRBD2
j_gene: TRBJ2-2
v_gene: TRBV4-1

CDR3nt: TGTGCCTGGAGCCTGCGCCTAACGGGTAGGAATGGCTACACCTTC
CDR3aa: CAWSLRLTGRNGYTF
abundance: -
d_gene: -
j_gene: TRBJ1-2
v_gene: TRBV30

CDR3nt: TGCGCCAGCAGCTCCAAGGGGACAGGGTCTGGCTACACCTTC
CDR3aa: CASSSKGTGSGYTF
abundance: -
d_gene: TRBD1
j_gene: TRBJ1-2
v_gene: TRBV5-1

CDR3nt: TGTGCCAGCAGCTTAGTGGGGCAGGGGAAGGGGGCCCAGTACTTC
CDR3aa: CASSLVGQGKGAQYF
abundance: -
d_gene: -
j_gene: TRBJ2-5
v_gene: TRBV11-1

CDR3nt: TGTGCCATCAGCGGAAGACAAGATCAGCCCCAGCATTTT
CDR3aa: CAISGRQDQPQHF
abundance: -
d_gene: -
j_gene: TRBJ1-5
v_gene: TRBV10-3

CDR3nt: TGTGCCAGCAGCTTAGCGCCTCTAGCGGGACGGAATGAGCAGTTCTTC
CDR3aa: CASSLAPLAGRNEQFF
abundance: -
d_gene: TRBD2
j_gene: TRBJ2-1
v_gene: TRBV7-2

CDR3nt: TGTGCCAGCAGCGCATGGTTCGGGACAGCGATCTACAATGAGCAGTTCTTC
CDR3aa: CASSAWFGTAIYNEQFF
abundance: -
d_gene: TRBD1
j_gene: TRBJ2-1
v_gene: TRBV9

CDR3nt: TGCGCCAGCGACAGGAGCGGGAGAACAGATACGCAGTATTTT
CDR3aa: CASDRSGRTDTQYF
abundance: once
d_gene: TRBD2
j_gene: TRBJ2-3
v_gene: TRBV5-1

CDR3nt: TGTGCCAGCGGAACATGGATAACAGGGGAGAATGGCTACACCTTC
CDR3aa: CASGTWITGENGYTF
abundance: -
d_gene: TRBD1
j_gene: TRBJ1-2
v_gene: TRBV27

CDR3nt: TGCGCCAGCAGCTTGACAGAATTACTTGGCGAGCAGTACTTC
CDR3aa: CASSLTELLGEQYF
abundance: few
d_gene: -
j_gene: TRBJ2-7
v_gene: TRBV5-1

CDR3nt: TGTGCCAGAAGCCACACCCAGGGGGCGCGGGGCTACACCTTC
CDR3aa: CARSHTQGARGYTF
abundance: -
d_gene: -
j_gene: TRBJ1-2
v_gene: TRBV7-5

CDR3nt: TGTGCCAGCCCCAGTTTGCGGGAGGCCTTAGAAAGCACAGATACGCAGTATTTT
CDR3aa: CASPSLREALESTDTQYF
abundance: -
d_gene: TRBD2
j_gene: TRBJ2-3
v_gene: TRBV9

CDR3nt: TGTGCCAGCAGCCCAGATTTCTATGGCTACACCTTC
CDR3aa: CASSPDFYGYTF
abundance: -
d_gene: -
j_gene: TRBJ1-2
v_gene: TRBV7-9

CDR3nt: TGCGCCAGCAGTCCTCCGGGACAGGGACATTTTTATAGCAATCAGCCCCAGCATTTT
CDR3aa: CASSPPGQGHFYSNQPQHF
abundance: -
d_gene: TRBD1
j_gene: TRBJ1-5
v_gene: TRBV5-1

CDR3nt: TGCGCCAGCAGCATACAGGGGGCTGAAGCTTTCTTT
CDR3aa: CASSIQGAEAFF
abundance: once
d_gene: TRBD1
j_gene: TRBJ1-1
v_gene: TRBV5-1

CDR3nt: TGTGCCAGCAGCTTCCTAGCGGGAGCAGATACGCAGTATTTT
CDR3aa: CASSFLAGADTQYF
abundance: -
d_gene: TRBD2
j_gene: TRBJ2-3
v_gene: TRBV7-3

CDR3nt: TGCGCCAGCAGCCAGGGACTAGTCTACGAGCAGTACTTC
CDR3aa: CASSQGLVYEQYF
abundance: -
d_gene: TRBD2
j_gene: TRBJ2-7
v_gene: TRBV4-1

CDR3nt: TGTGCCAGCAGCTTTACTCTGAACACCGGGGAGCTGTTTTTT
CDR3aa: CASSFTLNTGELFF
abundance: -
d_gene: -
j_gene: TRBJ2-2
v_gene: TRBV7-3

CDR3nt: TGTGCCAGCAGTTTATCTAGCGCGTACTCCTACGAGCAGTACTTC
CDR3aa: CASSLSSAYSYEQYF
abundance: -
d_gene: -
j_gene: TRBJ2-7
v_gene: TRBV27

CDR3nt: TGTGCCAGCAGCTTAATCGGTCAGAGGATCAATCAGCCCCAGCATTTT
CDR3aa: CASSLIGQRINQPQHF
abundance: -
d_gene: -
j_gene: TRBJ1-5
v_gene: TRBV7-8

CDR3nt: TGTGCCAGCAGGGCGACGACTAGTTTCCACGAGCAGTACTTC
CDR3aa: CASRATTSFHEQYF
abundance: -
d_gene: -
j_gene: TRBJ2-7
v_gene: TRBV6-5

CDR3nt: TGTGCCACCAGCAGAGAGACCCCTAGCGGACCCTACAATGAGCAGTTCTTC
CDR3aa: CATSRETPSGPYNEQFF
abundance: -
d_gene: TRBD2
j_gene: TRBJ2-1
v_gene: TRBV15

CDR3nt: TGTGCCAGCTCGCCCACCGCAGGTCATGAGCAGTTCTTC
CDR3aa: CASSPTAGHEQFF
abundance: -
d_gene: -
j_gene: TRBJ2-1
v_gene: TRBV18

CDR3nt: TGCGCCAGCAGCTTGGGTTCCGGAGGTAACACTGAAGCTTTCTTT
CDR3aa: CASSLGSGGNTEAFF
abundance: -
d_gene: -
j_gene: TRBJ1-1
v_gene: TRBV5-1

CDR3nt: TGTGCCACCCGACTAGCGGGAGACAATGAGCAGTTCTTC
CDR3aa: CATRLAGDNEQFF
abundance: -
d_gene: TRBD2
j_gene: TRBJ2-1
v_gene: TRBV6-6

CDR3nt: TGCAGCGTGCTGCTAGCGGGGGTTCTCTACAATGAGCAGTTCTTC
CDR3aa: CSVLLAGVLYNEQFF
abundance: -
d_gene: TRBD2
j_gene: TRBJ2-1
v_gene: TRBV29-1

CDR3nt: TGTGCCAGCAGCCCGGGACTAGCGGGAAAGTACGAGCAGTACTTC
CDR3aa: CASSPGLAGKYEQYF
abundance: -
d_gene: TRBD2
j_gene: TRBJ2-7
v_gene: TRBV5-6

CDR3nt: TGTGGTACAGGGTCATACAATGAGCAGTTCTTC
CDR3aa: CGTGSYNEQFF
abundance: once
d_gene: -
j_gene: TRBJ2-1
v_gene: TRBV19

CDR3nt: TGTGCCAGCAGTTTAGATAGATATGGCTACACCTTC
CDR3aa: CASSLDRYGYTF
abundance: -
d_gene: -
j_gene: TRBJ1-2
v_gene: TRBV28

CDR3nt: TGTGCCAGCAGCTTATATAACAGGGGAAGAGGCTACGAGCAGTACTTC
CDR3aa: CASSLYNRGRGYEQYF
abundance: -
d_gene: TRBD1
j_gene: TRBJ2-7
v_gene: TRBV7-6

CDR3nt: TGTGCCAGCAGTTTATCATCGAATCAGCCCCAGCATTTT
CDR3aa: CASSLSSNQPQHF
abundance: few
d_gene: -
j_gene: TRBJ1-5
v_gene: TRBV27

CDR3nt: TGTGCCAGCTCACCATGGGGCGGGAGCGACGAGCAGTACTTC
CDR3aa: CASSPWGGSDEQYF
abundance: -
d_gene: TRBD2
j_gene: TRBJ2-7
v_gene: TRBV18

CDR3nt: TGTGCCAGCAGTTACGCAGGGATGAACACTGAAGCTTTCTTT
CDR3aa: CASSYAGMNTEAFF
abundance: -
d_gene: -
j_gene: TRBJ1-1
v_gene: TRBV6-5

CDR3nt: TGTGCCAGCAGCACAAGACTAGCGGGAGGGGGCACAGATACGCAGTATTTT
CDR3aa: CASSTRLAGGGTDTQYF
abundance: once
d_gene: TRBD2
j_gene: TRBJ2-3
v_gene: TRBV5-4

CDR3nt: TGTGCCAGCAGCTTTACAGGGGGCGTTAGCTACAATGAGCAGTTCTTC
CDR3aa: CASSFTGGVSYNEQFF
abundance: -
d_gene: TRBD1
j_gene: TRBJ2-1
v_gene: TRBV7-9

CDR3nt: TGTGCCAGCAGCTTAGTCGACAATGAGCAGTTCTTC
CDR3aa: CASSLVDNEQFF
abundance: once
d_gene: -
j_gene: TRBJ2-1
v_gene: TRBV7-9

CDR3nt: TGTGCCAGCAGCTTAGTAGCTGTGAATGAGCAGTTCTTC
CDR3aa: CASSLVAVNEQFF
abundance: -
d_gene: -
j_gene: TRBJ2-1
v_gene: TRBV11-2